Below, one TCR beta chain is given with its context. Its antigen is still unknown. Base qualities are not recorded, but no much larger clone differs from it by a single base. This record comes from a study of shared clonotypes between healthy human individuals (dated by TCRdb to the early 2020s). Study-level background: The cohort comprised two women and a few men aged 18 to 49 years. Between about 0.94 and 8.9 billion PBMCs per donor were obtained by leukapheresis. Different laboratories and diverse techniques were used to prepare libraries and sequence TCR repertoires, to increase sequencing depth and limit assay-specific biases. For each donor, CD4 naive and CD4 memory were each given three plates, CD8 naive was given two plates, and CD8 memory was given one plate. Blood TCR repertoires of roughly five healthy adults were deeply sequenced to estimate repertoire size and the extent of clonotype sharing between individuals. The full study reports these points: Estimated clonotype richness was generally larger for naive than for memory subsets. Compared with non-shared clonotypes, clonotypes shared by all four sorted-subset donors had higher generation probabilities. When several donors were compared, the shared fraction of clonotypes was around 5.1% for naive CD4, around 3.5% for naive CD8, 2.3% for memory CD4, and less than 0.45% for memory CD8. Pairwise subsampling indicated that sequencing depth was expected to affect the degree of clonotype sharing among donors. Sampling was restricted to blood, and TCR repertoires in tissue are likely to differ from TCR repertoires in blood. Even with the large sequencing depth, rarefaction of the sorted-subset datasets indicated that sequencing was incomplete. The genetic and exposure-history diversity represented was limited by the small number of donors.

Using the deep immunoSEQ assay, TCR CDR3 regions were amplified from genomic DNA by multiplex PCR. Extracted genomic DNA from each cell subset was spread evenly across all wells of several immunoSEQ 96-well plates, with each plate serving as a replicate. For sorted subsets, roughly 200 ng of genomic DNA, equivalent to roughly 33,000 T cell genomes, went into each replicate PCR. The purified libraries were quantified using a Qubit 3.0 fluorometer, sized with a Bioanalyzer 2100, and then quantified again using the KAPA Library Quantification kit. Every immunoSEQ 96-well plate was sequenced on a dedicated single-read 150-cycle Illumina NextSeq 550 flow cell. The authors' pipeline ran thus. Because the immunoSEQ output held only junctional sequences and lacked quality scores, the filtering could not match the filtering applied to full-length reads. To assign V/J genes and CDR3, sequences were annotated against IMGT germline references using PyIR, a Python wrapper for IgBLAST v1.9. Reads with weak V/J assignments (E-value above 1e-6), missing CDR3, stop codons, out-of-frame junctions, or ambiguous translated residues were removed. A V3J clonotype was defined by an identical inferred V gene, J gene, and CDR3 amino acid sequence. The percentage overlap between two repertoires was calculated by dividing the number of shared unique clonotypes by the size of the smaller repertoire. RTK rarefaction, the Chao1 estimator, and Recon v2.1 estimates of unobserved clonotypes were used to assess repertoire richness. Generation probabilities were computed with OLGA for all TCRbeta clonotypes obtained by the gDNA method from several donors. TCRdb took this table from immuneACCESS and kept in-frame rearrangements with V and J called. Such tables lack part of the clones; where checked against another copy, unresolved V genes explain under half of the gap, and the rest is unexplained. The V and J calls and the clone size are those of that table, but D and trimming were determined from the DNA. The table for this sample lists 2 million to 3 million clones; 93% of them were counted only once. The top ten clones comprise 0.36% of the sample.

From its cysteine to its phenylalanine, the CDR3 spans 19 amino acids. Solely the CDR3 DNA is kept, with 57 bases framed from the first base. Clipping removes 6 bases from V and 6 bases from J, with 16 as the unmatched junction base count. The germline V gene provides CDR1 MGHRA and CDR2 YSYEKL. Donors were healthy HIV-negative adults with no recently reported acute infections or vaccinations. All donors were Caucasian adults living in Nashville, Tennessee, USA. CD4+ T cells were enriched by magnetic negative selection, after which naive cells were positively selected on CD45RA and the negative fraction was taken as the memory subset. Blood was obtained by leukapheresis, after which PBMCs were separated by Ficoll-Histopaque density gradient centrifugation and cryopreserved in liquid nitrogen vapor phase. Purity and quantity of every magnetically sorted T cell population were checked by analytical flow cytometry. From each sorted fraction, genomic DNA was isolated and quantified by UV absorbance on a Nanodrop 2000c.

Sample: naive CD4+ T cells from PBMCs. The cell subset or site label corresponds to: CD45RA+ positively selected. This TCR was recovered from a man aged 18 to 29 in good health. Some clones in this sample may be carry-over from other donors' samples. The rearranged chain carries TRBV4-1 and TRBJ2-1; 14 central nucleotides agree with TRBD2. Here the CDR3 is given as CASSSPGLAGVLGTNEQFF. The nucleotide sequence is TGCGCCAGCAGTTCCCCGGGACTAGCGGGAGTATTGGGGACCAATGAGCAGTTCTTC.